Listed below are T cell receptor beta chains from one sample, sequenced in a study of monozygotic twins with inflammatory bowel disease. TCRdb re-called the 5' RACE reads and gives one entry per CDR3 protein, without DNA. Across a few hundred thousand distinct CDR3 sequences, the top ten clones capture 2% to 3% of the sample. The sequenced sample consisted of blood. Every receptor here comes from a human donor with ulcerative colitis or Crohn's disease, or a healthy co-twin of an affected twin (not recorded which). The CDR3 runs from the conserved cysteine through the conserved F or W.

J gene: TRBJ1-2
V gene: TRBV27
CDR3 protein: CASSVRYPGGDYYGYTF

J gene: TRBJ2-5
V gene: TRBV2
CDR3 protein: CASSERSLARQETQYF

J gene: TRBJ2-7
V gene: TRBV7-2
CDR3 protein: CASSRQRDRGGNEQYF

J gene: TRBJ2-2
V gene: TRBV12-3/TRBV12-4
CDR3 protein: CASNGGPGTGELFF

J gene: TRBJ1-2
V gene: TRBV3-1
CDR3 protein: CASSQEQGYANYGYTF

J gene: TRBJ2-3
V gene: TRBV12-3/TRBV12-4
CDR3 protein: CASSRLAALTDTQYF

J gene: TRBJ2-2
V gene: TRBV7-2
CDR3 protein: CASSSGRAHRTGELFF

J gene: TRBJ1-2
V gene: TRBV7-9
CDR3 protein: CASSPSGGNYGYTF

J gene: TRBJ1-1
V gene: TRBV7-9
CDR3 protein: CASSLADRVVTEAFF

J gene: TRBJ1-1
V gene: TRBV5-1
CDR3 protein: CASSQPTPNTEAFF

J gene: TRBJ2-1
V gene: TRBV5-1
CDR3 protein: CASSLSPDGFNEQFF

J gene: TRBJ1-6
V gene: TRBV20-1
CDR3 protein: CSASGQGLNSPLHF

J gene: TRBJ1-6
V gene: TRBV5-4
CDR3 protein: CASSLGRGVNSPLHF

J gene: TRBJ2-6
V gene: TRBV10-3
CDR3 protein: CAISSTASGANVLTF

J gene: TRBJ2-7
V gene: TRBV27
CDR3 protein: CASSLSAQGPSEQYF

J gene: TRBJ2-2
V gene: TRBV5-8
CDR3 protein: CASSYGGQTGELFF

J gene: TRBJ2-3
V gene: TRBV7-2
CDR3 protein: CASSPLTTDTQYF

J gene: TRBJ2-3
V gene: TRBV27
CDR3 protein: CATPQDSSTDTQYF

J gene: TRBJ1-1
V gene: TRBV30
CDR3 protein: CAWSTRQSEAFF

J gene: TRBJ1-6
V gene: TRBV6-5
CDR3 protein: CASSYQQVPNSPLHF

J gene: TRBJ2-2
V gene: TRBV20-1
CDR3 protein: CSAREGGRDTGELFF

J gene: TRBJ2-2
V gene: TRBV12-5
CDR3 protein: CASGLVRGGTHTGELFF

J gene: TRBJ2-3
V gene: TRBV7-2
CDR3 protein: CASSSDYTDTQYF